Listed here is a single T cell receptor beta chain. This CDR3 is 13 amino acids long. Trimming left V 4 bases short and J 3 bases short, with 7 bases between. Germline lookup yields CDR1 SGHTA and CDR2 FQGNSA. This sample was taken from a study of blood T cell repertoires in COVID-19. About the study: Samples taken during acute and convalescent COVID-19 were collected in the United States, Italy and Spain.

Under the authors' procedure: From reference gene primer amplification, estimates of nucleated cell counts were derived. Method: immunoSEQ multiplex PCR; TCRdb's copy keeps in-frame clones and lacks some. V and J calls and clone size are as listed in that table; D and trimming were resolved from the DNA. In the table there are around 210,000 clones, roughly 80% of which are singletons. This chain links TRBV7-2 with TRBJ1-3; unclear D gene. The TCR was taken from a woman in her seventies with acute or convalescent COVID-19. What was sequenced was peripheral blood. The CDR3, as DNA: TGTGCCAGCAGCTCGGGGATTGGAAACACCATATATTTT. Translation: CASSSGIGNTIYF.